Included here is one T cell receptor beta chain sequence, with context. Repertoires were generated with immunoSEQ multiplex PCR, while TCRdb's copy carries only in-frame clones and drops some. The sample has about 23,000 clones, 25% to 30% seen once. The CDR3 sequence is 15 residues long. Trimming shortened V by 3 bases and J by 7 bases, and 16 bases separated the two germline ends. From germline, CDR1 is SGHRS and CDR2 YFSETQ. This sample stems from a study of neoadjuvant anti-PD-1 for oral cavity cancer. Time point specified: after neoadjuvant nivolumab, at surgical resection. The receptor was isolated from a person aged 40 to 85 with oral cavity squamous cell carcinoma. Material: tumor tissue, obtained after nivolumab (anti-PD-1) treatment. The rearrangement joins TRBV5-1 to TRBJ1-4, with a tentative D call TRBD1 (6 bases). The CDR3, as DNA: TGCGCCAGCAGCTACATGGGGGGCACTGGTGAAAAACTGTTTTTT. Translating it yields CASSYMGGTGEKLFF.